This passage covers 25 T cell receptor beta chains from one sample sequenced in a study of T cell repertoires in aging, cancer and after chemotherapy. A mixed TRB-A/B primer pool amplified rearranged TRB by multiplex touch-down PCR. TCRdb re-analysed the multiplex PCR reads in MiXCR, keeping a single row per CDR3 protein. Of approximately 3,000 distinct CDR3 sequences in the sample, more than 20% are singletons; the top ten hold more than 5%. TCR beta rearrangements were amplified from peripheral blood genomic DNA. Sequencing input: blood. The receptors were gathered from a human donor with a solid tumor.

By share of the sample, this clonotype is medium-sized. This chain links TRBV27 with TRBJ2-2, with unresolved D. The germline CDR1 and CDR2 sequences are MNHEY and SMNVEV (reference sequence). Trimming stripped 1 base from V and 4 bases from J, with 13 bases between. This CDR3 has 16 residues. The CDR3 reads CASSLYAGPSTGELFF. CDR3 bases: TGTGCCAGCAGTTTATACGCAGGCCCGAGCACCGGGGAGCTGTTTTTT.

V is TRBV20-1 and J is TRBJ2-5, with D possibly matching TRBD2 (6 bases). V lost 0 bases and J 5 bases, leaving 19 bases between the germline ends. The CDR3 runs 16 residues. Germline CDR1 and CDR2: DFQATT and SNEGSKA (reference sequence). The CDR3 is CSARDVLVAVGETQYF. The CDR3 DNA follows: TGCAGTGCTAGAGATGTTTTGGTAGCGGTAGGGGAGACCCAGTACTTC.

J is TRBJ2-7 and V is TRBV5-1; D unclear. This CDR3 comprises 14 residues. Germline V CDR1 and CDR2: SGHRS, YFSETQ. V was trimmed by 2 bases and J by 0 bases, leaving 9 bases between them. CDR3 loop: CASSLNPSSYEQYF. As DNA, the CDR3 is TGCGCCAGCAGCTTAAACCCGAGCTCCTACGAGCAGTACTTC.

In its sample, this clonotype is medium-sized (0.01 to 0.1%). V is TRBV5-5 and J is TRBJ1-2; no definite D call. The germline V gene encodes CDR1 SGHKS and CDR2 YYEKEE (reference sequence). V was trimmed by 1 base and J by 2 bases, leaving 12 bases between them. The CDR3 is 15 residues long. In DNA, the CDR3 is TGTGCCAGCAGCTTGCGCGCAGAGGGCAACTATGGCTACACCTTC. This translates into CASSLRAEGNYGYTF.

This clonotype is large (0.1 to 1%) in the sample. CDR3 protein: CSAASVDYEQYF. Written as DNA, the CDR3 is TGCAGCGCCGCCTCGGTTGACTACGAGCAGTACTTC. The chain recombines TRBV29-1 with TRBJ2-7; D unclear. This CDR3 comprises 12 residues. The germline V gene encodes CDR1 SQVTM and CDR2 ANQGSEA. V gave up 7 bases and J gave up 3 bases, with 13 bases separating them.

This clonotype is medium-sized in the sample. CDR3 residues: CASSLLGDPYGYTF. The CDR3 DNA reads TGTGCCAGTAGTCTCCTTGGGGACCCCTATGGCTACACCTTC. This chain links TRBV19 with TRBJ1-2; TRBD1 is a possible D gene (5 bases). The CDR3 has 14 residues. V was clipped by 5 bases and J by 4 bases, with 14 bases between them. Germline CDR1 is LNHDA and CDR2 is SQIVND (reference sequence).

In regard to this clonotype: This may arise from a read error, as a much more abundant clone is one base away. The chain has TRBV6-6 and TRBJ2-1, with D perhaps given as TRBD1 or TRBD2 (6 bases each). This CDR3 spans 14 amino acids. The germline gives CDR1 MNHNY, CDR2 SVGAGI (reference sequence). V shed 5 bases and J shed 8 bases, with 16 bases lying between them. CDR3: CASSESRGRDEQFF. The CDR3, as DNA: TGTGCCAGCAGTGAGTCTCGGGGGCGCGATGAGCAGTTCTTC.

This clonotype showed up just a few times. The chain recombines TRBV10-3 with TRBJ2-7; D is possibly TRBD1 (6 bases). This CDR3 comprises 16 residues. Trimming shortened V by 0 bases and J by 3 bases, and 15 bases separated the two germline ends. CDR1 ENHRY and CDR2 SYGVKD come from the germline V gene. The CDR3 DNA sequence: TGTGCCATCAGTGAGTCTGGTGGGACAAGATTCTACGAGCAGTACTTC. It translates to CAISESGGTRFYEQYF.

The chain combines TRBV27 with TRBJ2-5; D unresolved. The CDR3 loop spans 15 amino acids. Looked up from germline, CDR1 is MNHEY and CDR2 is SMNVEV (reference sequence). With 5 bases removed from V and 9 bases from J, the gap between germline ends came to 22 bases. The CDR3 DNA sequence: TGTGCCAGCAGTCCCCGGACGGCCGCCGGGTTGGCCCAGTACTTC. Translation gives CASSPRTAAGLAQYF.

The CDR3 sequence: CATSPRGATYNEQFF. The CDR3 DNA reads TGTGCCACCAGCCCGAGGGGGGCCACCTACAATGAGCAGTTCTTC. The V gene is TRBV24-1, the J gene TRBJ2-1, with D perhaps TRBD1 or TRBD2 (6 bases each). The CDR3 is 15 residues long. V lost 7 bases, J lost 2 bases, and 14 bases lay in between. Germline loops: CDR1 KGHDR, CDR2 SFDVKD.

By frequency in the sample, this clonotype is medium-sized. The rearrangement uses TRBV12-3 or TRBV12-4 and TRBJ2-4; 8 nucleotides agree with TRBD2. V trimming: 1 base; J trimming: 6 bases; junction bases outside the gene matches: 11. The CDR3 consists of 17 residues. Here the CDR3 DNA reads TGTGCCAGCAGTTTAGGAGGTGGTAGCGGGGTAGGAAACATTCAGTACTTC. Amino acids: CASSLGGGSGVGNIQYF.

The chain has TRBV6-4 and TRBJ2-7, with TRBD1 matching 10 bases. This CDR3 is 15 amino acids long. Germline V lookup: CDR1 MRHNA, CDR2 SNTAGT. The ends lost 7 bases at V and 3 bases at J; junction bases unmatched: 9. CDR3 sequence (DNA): TGTGCCAGCACTTCCCGGGACAGGGGACTCTACGAGCAGTACTTC. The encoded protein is CASTSRDRGLYEQYF.

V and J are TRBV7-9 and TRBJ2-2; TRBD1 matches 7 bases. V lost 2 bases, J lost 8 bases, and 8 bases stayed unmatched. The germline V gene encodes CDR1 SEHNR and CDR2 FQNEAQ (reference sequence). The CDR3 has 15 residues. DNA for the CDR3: TGTGCCAGCAGCTTAAAACAGGGGTTGTCTGGGGAGCTGTTTTTT. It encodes CASSLKQGLSGELFF.

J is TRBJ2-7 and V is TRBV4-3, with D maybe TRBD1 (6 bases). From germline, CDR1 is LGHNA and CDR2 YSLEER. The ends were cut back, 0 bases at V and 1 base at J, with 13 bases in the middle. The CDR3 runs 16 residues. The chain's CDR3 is CASSQDLGTLSYEQYF. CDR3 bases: TGCGCCAGCAGCCAAGATCTGGGGACACTTTCCTACGAGCAGTACTTC.

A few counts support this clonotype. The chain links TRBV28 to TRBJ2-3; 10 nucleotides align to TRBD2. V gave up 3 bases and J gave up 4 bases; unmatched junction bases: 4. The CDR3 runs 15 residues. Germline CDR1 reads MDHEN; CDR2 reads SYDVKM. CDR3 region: CASSLASGGADTQYF. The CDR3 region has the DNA TGTGCCAGCAGTTTGGCTAGCGGGGGAGCAGATACGCAGTATTTT.

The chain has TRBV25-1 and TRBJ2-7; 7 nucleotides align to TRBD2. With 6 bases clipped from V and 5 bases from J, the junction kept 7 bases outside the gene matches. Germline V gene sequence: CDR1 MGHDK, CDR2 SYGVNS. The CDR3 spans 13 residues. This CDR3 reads CASRGGRGDEQYF. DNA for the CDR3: TGTGCCAGCAGGGGGGGACGGGGGGACGAGCAGTACTTC.

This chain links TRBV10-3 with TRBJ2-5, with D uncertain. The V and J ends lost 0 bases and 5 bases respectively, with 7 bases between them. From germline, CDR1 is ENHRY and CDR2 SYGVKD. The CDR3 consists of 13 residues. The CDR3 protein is CAISESQGETQYF. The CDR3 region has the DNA TGTGCCATCAGTGAGTCTCAAGGGGAGACCCAGTACTTC.

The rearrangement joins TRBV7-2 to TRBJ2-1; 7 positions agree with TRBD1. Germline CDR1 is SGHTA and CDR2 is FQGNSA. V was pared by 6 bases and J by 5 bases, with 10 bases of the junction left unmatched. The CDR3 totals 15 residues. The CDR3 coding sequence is TGTGCCAGCAGTTACCAGGGGGTTGGGGACAATGAGCAGTTCTTC. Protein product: CASSYQGVGDNEQFF. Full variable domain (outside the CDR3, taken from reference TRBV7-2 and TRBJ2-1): GAGVSQSPSNKVTEKGKDVELRCDPISGHTALYWYRQSLGQGLEFLIYFQGNSAPDKSGLPSDRFSAERTGGSVSTLTIQRTQQEDSAVYLCASSYQGVGDNEQFFGPGTRLTVL.

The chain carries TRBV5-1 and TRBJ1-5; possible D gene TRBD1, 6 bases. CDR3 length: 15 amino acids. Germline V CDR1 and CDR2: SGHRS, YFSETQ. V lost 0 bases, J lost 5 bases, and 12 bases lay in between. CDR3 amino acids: CASSLGGRTDQPQHF. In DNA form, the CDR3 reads TGCGCCAGCAGCTTGGGGGGGCGGACTGATCAGCCCCAGCATTTT.

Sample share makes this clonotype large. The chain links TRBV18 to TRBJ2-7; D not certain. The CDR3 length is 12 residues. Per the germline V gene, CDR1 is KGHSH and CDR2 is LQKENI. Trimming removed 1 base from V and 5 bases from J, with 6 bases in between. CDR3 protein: CASSPRVNEQYF. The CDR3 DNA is TGTGCCAGCTCACCACGGGTCAACGAGCAGTACTTC.

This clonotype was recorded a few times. The CDR3 DNA sequence: TGCAGTGCTAGGGCAGCTGGGACGTTCTCCTACGAGCAGTACTTC. It specifies CSARAAGTFSYEQYF. The chain is built from TRBV20-1 and TRBJ2-7; D possibly matches TRBD1 or TRBD2 (5 bases each). Trimming cost V 3 bases and J 0 bases, with 15 bases left between them. Germline V lookup: CDR1 DFQATT, CDR2 SNEGSKA (reference sequence). This CDR3 region has 15 residues.

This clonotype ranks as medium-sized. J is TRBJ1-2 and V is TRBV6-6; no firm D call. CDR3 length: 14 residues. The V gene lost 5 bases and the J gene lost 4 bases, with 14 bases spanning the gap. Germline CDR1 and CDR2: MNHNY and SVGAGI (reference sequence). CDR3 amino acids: CASSLMTPSYGYTF. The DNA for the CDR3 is TGTGCCAGCAGTCTTATGACCCCCTCCTATGGCTACACCTTC.

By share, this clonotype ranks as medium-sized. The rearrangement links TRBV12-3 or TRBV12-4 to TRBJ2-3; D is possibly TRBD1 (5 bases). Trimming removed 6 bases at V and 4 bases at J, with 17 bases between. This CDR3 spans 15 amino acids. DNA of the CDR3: TGTGCCAGCAGAACCCAGGATCTGGGGCCAGATACGCAGTATTTT. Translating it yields CASRTQDLGPDTQYF.

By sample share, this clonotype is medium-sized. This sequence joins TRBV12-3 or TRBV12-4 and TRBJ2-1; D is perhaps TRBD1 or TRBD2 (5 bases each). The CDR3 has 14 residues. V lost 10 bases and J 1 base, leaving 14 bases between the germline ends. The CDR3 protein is CAISGQASYNEQFF. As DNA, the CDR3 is TGTGCCATCTCGGGGCAGGCATCCTACAATGAGCAGTTCTTC.

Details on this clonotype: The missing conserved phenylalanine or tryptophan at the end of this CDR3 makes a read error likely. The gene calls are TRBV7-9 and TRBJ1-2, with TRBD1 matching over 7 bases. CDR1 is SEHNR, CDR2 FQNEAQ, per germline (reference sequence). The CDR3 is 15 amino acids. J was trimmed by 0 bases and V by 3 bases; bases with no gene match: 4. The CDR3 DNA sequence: TGTGCCAGCAGCTTTTCCGGGACAGCTAACTATGGCTACACCTCC. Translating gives CASSFSGTANYGYTS.